The rows below give T cell receptor beta chains drawn from one sample of a study of identical twins. MiXCR, run by TCRdb on the 5' RACE reads, gives a single entry per CDR3 protein. The repertoire has 500,000 to 600,000 distinct CDR3 sequences, less than 25% of them found once; the top ten carry 0.91%. The same data also went into a second study, on T cells expressing NK-cell markers.

Material: CD4+ T cells sorted from blood. The receptors shown here come from a woman under 30 in good health. The CDR3 runs from the conserved cysteine through the conserved F or W. The D gene is left open where the match is weak. Not all rows give a size; the values are once, few, many and, for expanded clones, a class.

d_call: -; v_call: TRBV29-1; j_call: TRBJ2-3; clone_size: -; cdr3_nt: TGCAGCGTCCAGGGTGGGCAGGGCGAAGACGTTAGCACAGATACGCAGTATTTT; cdr3_aa: CSVQGGQGEDVSTDTQYF
d_call: -; v_call: TRBV20-1; j_call: TRBJ1-5; clone_size: -; cdr3_nt: TGCAGTGCTAGGGGGGCCCCTTCTCAGCCCCAGCATTTT; cdr3_aa: CSARGAPSQPQHF
d_call: -; v_call: TRBV7-2; j_call: TRBJ2-3; clone_size: many; cdr3_nt: TGTGCCAGCAGCGGACGACGGTCGGGAACAGATACGCAGTATTTT; cdr3_aa: CASSGRRSGTDTQYF
d_call: -; v_call: TRBV7-2; j_call: TRBJ2-1; clone_size: few; cdr3_nt: TGTGCCAGCAGCTTAGTAGTTTCGTCCTACAATGAGCAGTTCTTC; cdr3_aa: CASSLVVSSYNEQFF
d_call: -; v_call: TRBV3-1; j_call: TRBJ2-3; clone_size: few; cdr3_nt: TGTGCCAGCAGCCAGAGGGATACGCAGTATTTT; cdr3_aa: CASSQRDTQYF
d_call: TRBD2; v_call: TRBV20-1; j_call: TRBJ2-7; clone_size: -; cdr3_nt: TGCAGTGCTATGACTAGCGGGAGTCTGTACGAGCAGTACTTC; cdr3_aa: CSAMTSGSLYEQYF
d_call: -; v_call: TRBV5-1; j_call: TRBJ2-7; clone_size: many; cdr3_nt: TGCGCCAGCAGCTCAGGAGTCTCCTACGAGCAGTACTTC; cdr3_aa: CASSSGVSYEQYF
d_call: -; v_call: TRBV12-3/TRBV12-4; j_call: TRBJ2-7; clone_size: -; cdr3_nt: TGTGCCAGCAGTTTATCGAGGGGCCCGACCGAGCAGTACTTC; cdr3_aa: CASSLSRGPTEQYF
d_call: -; v_call: TRBV20-1; j_call: TRBJ2-7; clone_size: -; cdr3_nt: TGCAGTGCTAGTGCTGGGATGCAGTACGAGCAGTACTTC; cdr3_aa: CSASAGMQYEQYF
d_call: -; v_call: TRBV5-1; j_call: TRBJ2-1; clone_size: few; cdr3_nt: TGCGCCAGCAGCTTGGCTCGGCCCTCCTACAATGAGCAGTTCTTC; cdr3_aa: CASSLARPSYNEQFF
d_call: -; v_call: TRBV12-3/TRBV12-4; j_call: TRBJ2-7; clone_size: -; cdr3_nt: TGTGCCAGCAGCCCCACAGGTCCCAGCTCCTACGAGCAGTACTTC; cdr3_aa: CASSPTGPSSYEQYF
d_call: TRBD2; v_call: TRBV5-1; j_call: TRBJ2-3; clone_size: -; cdr3_nt: TGCGCCAGCAGCGGCGTAGCGGGACTTACAGATACGCAGTATTTT; cdr3_aa: CASSGVAGLTDTQYF
d_call: -; v_call: TRBV20-1; j_call: TRBJ1-2; clone_size: -; cdr3_nt: TGCAGTGCTAGAGCCGGGAGGGAATTTGGCTACACCTTC; cdr3_aa: CSARAGREFGYTF
d_call: -; v_call: TRBV6-2/TRBV6-3; j_call: TRBJ2-7; clone_size: once; cdr3_nt: TGTGCCAGCGGTTCTAACCCCTACGAGCAGTACTTC; cdr3_aa: CASGSNPYEQYF
d_call: -; v_call: TRBV10-3; j_call: TRBJ2-7; clone_size: many; cdr3_nt: TGTGCCATCAAGAAGGACAGTAAGCAGTACTTC; cdr3_aa: CAIKKDSKQYF
d_call: -; v_call: TRBV5-6; j_call: TRBJ2-3; clone_size: many; cdr3_nt: TGTGCCAGCAGCTCCAAAACCCAAGACTATTACACAGATACGCAGTATTTT; cdr3_aa: CASSSKTQDYYTDTQYF
d_call: -; v_call: TRBV20-1; j_call: TRBJ1-6; clone_size: many; cdr3_nt: TGCAGTGCTAGAGAGCAGGGTTATTCACCCCTCCACTTT; cdr3_aa: CSAREQGYSPLHF
d_call: -; v_call: TRBV5-5; j_call: TRBJ2-3; clone_size: few; cdr3_nt: TGTGCCAGCAGCTTATCACAGGGCGGGCTCGATACGCAGTATTTT; cdr3_aa: CASSLSQGGLDTQYF
d_call: -; v_call: TRBV20-1; j_call: TRBJ1-5; clone_size: -; cdr3_nt: TGCAGTGCTCGGGACACATATAGCAATCAGCCCCAGCATTTT; cdr3_aa: CSARDTYSNQPQHF
d_call: -; v_call: TRBV21-1; j_call: TRBJ2-1; clone_size: -; cdr3_nt: TGTGCCAGCAGACGACAGGTTTGGGATGAGCAGTTCTTC; cdr3_aa: CASRRQVWDEQFF
d_call: -; v_call: TRBV7-7; j_call: TRBJ2-7; clone_size: -; cdr3_nt: TGTGCTAGCAGCTTACTTTACAGCCACGAGCAGTACTTC; cdr3_aa: CASSLLYSHEQYF
d_call: TRBD1; v_call: TRBV20-1; j_call: TRBJ2-7; clone_size: -; cdr3_nt: TGCAGTGCGCAGGGGGTCACCGAGCAGTACTTC; cdr3_aa: CSAQGVTEQYF
d_call: -; v_call: TRBV6-1; j_call: TRBJ2-7; clone_size: many; cdr3_nt: TGTGCCAGCAGCTCTCCGGGGAGCTCCTACGAGCAGTACTTC; cdr3_aa: CASSSPGSSYEQYF
d_call: -; v_call: TRBV10-3; j_call: TRBJ2-1; clone_size: few; cdr3_nt: TGTGCCATCAGTGAGTCGAGTAGCTTCCACAATGAGCAGTTCTTC; cdr3_aa: CAISESSSFHNEQFF
d_call: TRBD2; v_call: TRBV7-2; j_call: TRBJ2-7; clone_size: few; cdr3_nt: TGTGCCAGCAGCCAGAGCGGGGGGACATCCTACGAGCAGTACTTC; cdr3_aa: CASSQSGGTSYEQYF
d_call: -; v_call: TRBV20-1; j_call: TRBJ2-7; clone_size: few; cdr3_nt: TGCAGTGCTGGGATCCCGGGGGGCCCCTCCTACGAGCAGTACTTC; cdr3_aa: CSAGIPGGPSYEQYF
d_call: TRBD2; v_call: TRBV5-1; j_call: TRBJ2-1; clone_size: -; cdr3_nt: TGCGCCAGCAGTAGAGCTCCCCTAGCGGGAGGCCTCAATGAGCAGTTCTTC; cdr3_aa: CASSRAPLAGGLNEQFF
d_call: TRBD1; v_call: TRBV27; j_call: TRBJ2-4; clone_size: -; cdr3_nt: TGTGCCAGCAGTTTCGGGACAGGTGGCAACATTCAGTACTTC; cdr3_aa: CASSFGTGGNIQYF
d_call: TRBD2; v_call: TRBV6-1; j_call: TRBJ2-7; clone_size: -; cdr3_nt: TGTGCCAGCAGCCAAGGGCAGCGGACTAGCCTCCCTTGGGAGCAGTACTTC; cdr3_aa: CASSQGQRTSLPWEQYF
d_call: TRBD2; v_call: TRBV5-6; j_call: TRBJ2-3; clone_size: -; cdr3_nt: TGTGCCAGCAGCCTCACGAGGAGGACTAGTCTCGCAGATACGCAGTATTTT; cdr3_aa: CASSLTRRTSLADTQYF
d_call: -; v_call: TRBV5-1; j_call: TRBJ1-1; clone_size: -; cdr3_nt: TGCGCCAGCAAAGAGACAGGACTGAACACTGAAGCTTTCTTT; cdr3_aa: CASKETGLNTEAFF
d_call: TRBD1; v_call: TRBV15; j_call: TRBJ1-1; clone_size: -; cdr3_nt: TGTGCCACCAGCAGATCTCAGGGGGCGCGCACTGAAGCTTTCTTT; cdr3_aa: CATSRSQGARTEAFF
d_call: TRBD2; v_call: TRBV7-7; j_call: TRBJ2-2; clone_size: few; cdr3_nt: TGTGCCAGCAGCGCCCTAGCGGCGAGGGGCGGGGAGCTGTTTTTT; cdr3_aa: CASSALAARGGELFF
d_call: -; v_call: TRBV6-1; j_call: TRBJ1-1; clone_size: few; cdr3_nt: TGTGCCAGCCTAGGGATCTACACTGAAGCTTTCTTT; cdr3_aa: CASLGIYTEAFF
d_call: -; v_call: TRBV20-1; j_call: TRBJ2-1; clone_size: -; cdr3_nt: TGCAGTGCTAACCTCGAGTACAATGAGCAGTTCTTC; cdr3_aa: CSANLEYNEQFF
d_call: TRBD2; v_call: TRBV4-2; j_call: TRBJ2-3; clone_size: few; cdr3_nt: TGTGCCAGCAGCCCACAAGGCGGGGGTCGGACAGATACGCAGTATTTT; cdr3_aa: CASSPQGGGRTDTQYF
d_call: TRBD1; v_call: TRBV20-1; j_call: TRBJ1-5; clone_size: -; cdr3_nt: TGCAGTGCCAAGAGACAGGGGGGTCAGCCCCAGCATTTT; cdr3_aa: CSAKRQGGQPQHF
d_call: -; v_call: TRBV6-5; j_call: TRBJ2-5; clone_size: few; cdr3_nt: TGTGCCAGCAGTTATTATCAGGGCTGGGAGACCCAGTACTTC; cdr3_aa: CASSYYQGWETQYF
d_call: TRBD2; v_call: TRBV27; j_call: TRBJ2-1; clone_size: -; cdr3_nt: TGTGCCAGCAGGGGACTAGCGGGGGCCTACAATGAGCAGTTCTTC; cdr3_aa: CASRGLAGAYNEQFF
d_call: -; v_call: TRBV25-1; j_call: TRBJ2-2; clone_size: -; cdr3_nt: TGTGCCAGCAGTGCCCGCGCTCCCGGGGAGCTGTTTTTT; cdr3_aa: CASSARAPGELFF
d_call: -; v_call: TRBV10-3; j_call: TRBJ2-3; clone_size: few; cdr3_nt: TGTGCCATCATTGCTCGCCAACCCGAAGGAGATACGCAGTATTTT; cdr3_aa: CAIIARQPEGDTQYF